A selection of T cell receptor beta chains follows, all from one sample in a study of cytomegalovirus exposure and HLA in healthy donors. The protocol was immunoSEQ multiplex PCR, while the TCRdb copy is restricted to in-frame clones and leaves out a portion. The sample holds roughly 200,000 clones, around 80% seen once. Sequencing was performed on PBMCs. The receptors were sampled from a middle-aged man in good health and CMV-seropositive. Both conserved end residues are part of each CDR3. The order of the fields is D gene, J gene, clone size, V gene, CDR3 protein, CDR3 DNA. The D gene is left open where the match is weak. Only some rows state a clone size, as once, few, many or a class for expanded clones.

D: TRBD1
J: TRBJ2-7
size: few
V: TRBV5-1
CDR3: CASRDRESYEQYF
DNA: TGCGCCAGCAGGGACAGGGAATCCTACGAGCAGTACTTC

D: TRBD1
J: TRBJ2-7
size: few
V: TRBV4-3
CDR3: CASSQEVVGGLEQYF
DNA: TGCGCCAGCAGCCAAGAGGTAGTAGGGGGCCTCGAGCAGTACTTC

D: NA
J: TRBJ1-2
size: NA
V: TRBV9
CDR3: CASSPYTF
DNA: TGTGCCAGCAGTCCGTACACCTTC

D: NA
J: TRBJ2-1
size: few
V: TRBV15
CDR3: CATSRDSGVYNEQFF
DNA: TGTGCCACCAGCAGAGATTCGGGGGTCTACAATGAGCAGTTCTTC

D: TRBD1
J: TRBJ1-2
size: NA
V: TRBV27
CDR3: CASSRQGANYGYTF
DNA: TGTGCCAGCAGTCGACAGGGAGCTAACTATGGCTACACCTTC

D: TRBD1
J: TRBJ2-7
size: NA
V: TRBV2
CDR3: CASSETAGGEQYF
DNA: TGTGCCAGCAGTGAAACCGCAGGGGGCGAGCAGTACTTC

D: TRBD2
J: TRBJ2-7
size: NA
V: TRBV19
CDR3: CASTGLAGGGEQYF
DNA: TGTGCCAGTACTGGGCTAGCGGGAGGCGGCGAGCAGTACTTC

D: NA
J: TRBJ2-2
size: NA
V: TRBV19
CDR3: CASSFPVDTGELFF
DNA: TGTGCCAGTAGTTTCCCGGTCGACACCGGGGAGCTGTTTTTT

D: NA
J: TRBJ1-2
size: NA
V: TRBV7-2
CDR3: CASSGRTAKNYGYTF
DNA: TGTGCCAGCAGCGGCCGGACAGCGAAGAACTATGGCTACACCTTC

D: TRBD1
J: TRBJ2-1
size: NA
V: TRBV6-6
CDR3: CASSYPQGDSFF
DNA: TGTGCCAGCAGTTACCCACAGGGGGATTCGTTCTTC

D: NA
J: TRBJ2-7
size: NA
V: TRBV9
CDR3: CASSYRAGPYEQYF
DNA: TGTGCCAGCAGCTACCGGGCGGGACCGTACGAGCAGTACTTC

D: TRBD1
J: TRBJ2-5
size: NA
V: TRBV7-2
CDR3: CASSPQTGGETQYF
DNA: TGTGCCAGCAGCCCGCAGACAGGGGGTGAGACCCAGTACTTC

D: TRBD2
J: TRBJ2-2
size: NA
V: TRBV4-3
CDR3: CASSPLTSGPTGELFF
DNA: TGCGCCAGCAGCCCCTTGACTAGCGGGCCAACCGGGGAGCTGTTTTTT

D: NA
J: TRBJ2-1
size: NA
V: TRBV5-4
CDR3: CASSLISGYNEQFF
DNA: TGTGCCAGCAGCTTGATCTCGGGGTACAATGAGCAGTTCTTC

D: NA
J: TRBJ1-1
size: NA
V: TRBV30
CDR3: CAWSGGFGAEAFF
DNA: TGTGCCTGGTCAGGAGGTTTTGGCGCTGAAGCTTTCTTT

D: TRBD2
J: TRBJ2-7
size: NA
V: TRBV7-9
CDR3: CASSLTSGSYEQYF
DNA: TGTGCCAGCAGCTTAACTAGCGGTTCCTACGAGCAGTACTTC

D: NA
J: TRBJ1-2
size: few
V: TRBV6-5
CDR3: CASSLDRNYGYTF
DNA: TGTGCCAGCAGTCTCGACAGAAACTATGGCTACACCTTC

D: NA
J: TRBJ2-7
size: NA
V: TRBV11-2
CDR3: CASSPGGSSYEQYF
DNA: TGTGCCAGCAGCCCCGGAGGGAGCTCCTACGAGCAGTACTTC

D: NA
J: TRBJ1-6
size: NA
V: TRBV28
CDR3: CASSSGTGNSPLHF
DNA: TGTGCCAGCAGCTCCGGGACTGGGAATTCACCCCTCCACTTT

D: TRBD1
J: TRBJ2-7
size: NA
V: TRBV6-5
CDR3: CASSASPGQGYEQYF
DNA: TGTGCCAGCAGTGCATCGCCGGGACAGGGCTACGAGCAGTACTTC

D: NA
J: TRBJ2-3
size: NA
V: TRBV7-9
CDR3: CASSPAEDSFTDTQYF
DNA: TGTGCCAGCAGCCCGGCGGAGGATAGCTTCACAGATACGCAGTATTTT

D: NA
J: TRBJ2-3
size: NA
V: TRBV4-2
CDR3: CASSQEYGQVVTDTQYF
DNA: TGTGCCAGCAGCCAAGAATATGGGCAGGTTGTTACAGATACGCAGTATTTT

D: NA
J: TRBJ2-3
size: NA
V: TRBV15
CDR3: CATSREGRGHNF
DNA: TGTGCCACCAGCAGAGAGGGGCGGGGGCACAATTTT

D: TRBD1
J: TRBJ1-4
size: NA
V: TRBV6-1
CDR3: CASSAPGTGDEKLFF
DNA: TGTGCCAGCAGTGCCCCCGGGACAGGGGATGAAAAACTGTTTTTT